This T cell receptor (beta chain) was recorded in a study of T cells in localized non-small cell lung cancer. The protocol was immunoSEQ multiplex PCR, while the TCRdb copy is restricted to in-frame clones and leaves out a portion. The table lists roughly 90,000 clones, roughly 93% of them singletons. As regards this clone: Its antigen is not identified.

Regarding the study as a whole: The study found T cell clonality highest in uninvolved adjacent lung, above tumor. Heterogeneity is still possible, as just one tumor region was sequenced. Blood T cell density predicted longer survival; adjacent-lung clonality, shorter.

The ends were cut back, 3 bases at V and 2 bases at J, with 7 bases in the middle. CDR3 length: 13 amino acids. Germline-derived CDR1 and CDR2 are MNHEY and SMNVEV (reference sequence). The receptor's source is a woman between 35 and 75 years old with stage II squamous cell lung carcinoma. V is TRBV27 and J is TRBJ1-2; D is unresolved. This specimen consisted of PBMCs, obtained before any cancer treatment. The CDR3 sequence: CASSFTPNYGYTF. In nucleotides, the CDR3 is TGTGCCAGCAGTTTCACCCCCAACTATGGCTACACCTTC.